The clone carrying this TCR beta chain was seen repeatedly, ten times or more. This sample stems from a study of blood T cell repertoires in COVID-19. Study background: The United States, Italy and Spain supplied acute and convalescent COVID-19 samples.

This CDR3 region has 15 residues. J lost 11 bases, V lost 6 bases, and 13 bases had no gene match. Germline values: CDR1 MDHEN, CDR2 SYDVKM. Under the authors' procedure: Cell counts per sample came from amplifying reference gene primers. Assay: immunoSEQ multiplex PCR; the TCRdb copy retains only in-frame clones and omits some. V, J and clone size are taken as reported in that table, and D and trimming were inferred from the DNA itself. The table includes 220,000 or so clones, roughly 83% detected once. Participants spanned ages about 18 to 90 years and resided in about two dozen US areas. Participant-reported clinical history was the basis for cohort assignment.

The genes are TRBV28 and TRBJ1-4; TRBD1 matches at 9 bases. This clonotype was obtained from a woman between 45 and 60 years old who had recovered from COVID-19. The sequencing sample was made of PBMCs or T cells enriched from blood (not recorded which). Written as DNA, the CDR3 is TGTGCCAGCAGCCCTGCGGGACAGGGTACTAGGAAACTGTTTTTT. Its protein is CASSPAGQGTRKLFF.